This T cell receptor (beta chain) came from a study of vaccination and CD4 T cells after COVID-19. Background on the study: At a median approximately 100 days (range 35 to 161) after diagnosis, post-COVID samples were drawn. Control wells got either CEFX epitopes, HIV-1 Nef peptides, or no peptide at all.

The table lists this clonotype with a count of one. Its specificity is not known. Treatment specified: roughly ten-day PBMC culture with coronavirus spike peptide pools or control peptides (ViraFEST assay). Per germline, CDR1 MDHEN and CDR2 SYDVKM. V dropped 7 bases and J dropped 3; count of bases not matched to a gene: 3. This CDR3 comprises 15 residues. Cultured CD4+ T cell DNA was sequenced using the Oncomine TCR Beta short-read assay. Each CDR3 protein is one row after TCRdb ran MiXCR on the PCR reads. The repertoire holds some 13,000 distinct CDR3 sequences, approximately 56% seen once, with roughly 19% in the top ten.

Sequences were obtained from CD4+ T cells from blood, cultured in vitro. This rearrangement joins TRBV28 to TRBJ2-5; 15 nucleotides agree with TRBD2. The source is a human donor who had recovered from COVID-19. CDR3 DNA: TGTGCCAGCATGGGACTAGCGGGAGGAGAAGAGACCCAGTACTTC. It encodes CASMGLAGGEETQYF.